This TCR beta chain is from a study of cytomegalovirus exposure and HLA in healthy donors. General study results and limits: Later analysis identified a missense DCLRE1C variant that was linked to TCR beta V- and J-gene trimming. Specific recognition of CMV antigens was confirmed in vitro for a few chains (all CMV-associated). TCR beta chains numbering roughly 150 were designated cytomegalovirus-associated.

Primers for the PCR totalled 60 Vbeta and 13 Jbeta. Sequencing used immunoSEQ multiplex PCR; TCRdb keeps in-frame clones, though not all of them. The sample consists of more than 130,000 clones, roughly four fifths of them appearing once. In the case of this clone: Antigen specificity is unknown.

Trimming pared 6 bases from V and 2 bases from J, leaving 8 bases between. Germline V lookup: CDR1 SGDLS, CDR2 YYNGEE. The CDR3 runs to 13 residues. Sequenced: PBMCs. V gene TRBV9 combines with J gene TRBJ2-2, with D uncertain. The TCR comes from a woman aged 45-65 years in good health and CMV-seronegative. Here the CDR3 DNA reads TGTGCCAGCACCCCGTCCAACACCGGGGAGCTGTTTTTT. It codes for CASTPSNTGELFF.